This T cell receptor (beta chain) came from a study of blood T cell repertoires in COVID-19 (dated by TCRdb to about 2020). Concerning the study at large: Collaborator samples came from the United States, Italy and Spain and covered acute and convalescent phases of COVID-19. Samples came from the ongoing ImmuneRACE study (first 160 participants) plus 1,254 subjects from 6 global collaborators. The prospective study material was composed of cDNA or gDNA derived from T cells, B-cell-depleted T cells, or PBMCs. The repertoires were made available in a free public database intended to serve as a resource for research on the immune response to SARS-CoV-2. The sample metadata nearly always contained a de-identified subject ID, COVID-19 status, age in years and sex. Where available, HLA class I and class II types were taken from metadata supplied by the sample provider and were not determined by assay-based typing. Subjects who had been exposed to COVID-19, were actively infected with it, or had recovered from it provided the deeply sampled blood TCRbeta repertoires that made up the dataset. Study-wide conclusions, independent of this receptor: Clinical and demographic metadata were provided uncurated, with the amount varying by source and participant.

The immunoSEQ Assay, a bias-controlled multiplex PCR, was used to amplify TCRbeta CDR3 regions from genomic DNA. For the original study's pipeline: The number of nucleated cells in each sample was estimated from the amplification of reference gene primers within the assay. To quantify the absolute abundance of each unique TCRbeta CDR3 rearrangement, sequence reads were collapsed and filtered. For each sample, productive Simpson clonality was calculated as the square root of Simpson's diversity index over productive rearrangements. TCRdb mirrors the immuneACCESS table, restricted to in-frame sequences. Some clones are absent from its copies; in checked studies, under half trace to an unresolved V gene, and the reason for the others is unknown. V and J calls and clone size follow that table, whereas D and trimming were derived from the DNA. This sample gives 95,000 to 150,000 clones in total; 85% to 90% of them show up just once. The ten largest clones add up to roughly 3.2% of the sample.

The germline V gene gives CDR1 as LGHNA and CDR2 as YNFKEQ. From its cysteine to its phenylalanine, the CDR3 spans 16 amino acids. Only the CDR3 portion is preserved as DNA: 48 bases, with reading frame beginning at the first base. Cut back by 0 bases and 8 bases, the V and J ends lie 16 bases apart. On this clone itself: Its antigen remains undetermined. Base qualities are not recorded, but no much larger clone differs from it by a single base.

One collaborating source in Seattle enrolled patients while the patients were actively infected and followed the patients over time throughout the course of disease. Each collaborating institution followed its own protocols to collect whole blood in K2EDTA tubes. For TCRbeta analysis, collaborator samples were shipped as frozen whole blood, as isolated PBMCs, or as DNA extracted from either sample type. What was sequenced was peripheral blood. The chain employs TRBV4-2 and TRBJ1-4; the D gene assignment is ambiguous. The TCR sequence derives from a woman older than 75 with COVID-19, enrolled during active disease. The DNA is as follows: TGTGCCAGCAGCCAAGATGTGGTTCTCCCGGGGGAAAAACTGTTTTTT. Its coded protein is CASSQDVVLPGEKLFF.